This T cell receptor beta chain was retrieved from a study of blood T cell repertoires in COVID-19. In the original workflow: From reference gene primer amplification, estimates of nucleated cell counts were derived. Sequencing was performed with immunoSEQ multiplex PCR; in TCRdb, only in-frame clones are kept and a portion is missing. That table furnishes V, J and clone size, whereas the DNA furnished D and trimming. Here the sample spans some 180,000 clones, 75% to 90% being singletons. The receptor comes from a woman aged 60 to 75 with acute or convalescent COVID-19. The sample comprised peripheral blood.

The CDR3 loop reads CASSLMAAGGYNEQFF. The CDR3 bases are TGTGCCAGCAGCTTAATGGCAGCGGGAGGGTACAATGAGCAGTTCTTC. The J gene is TRBJ2-1, the V gene TRBV7-3, with 10 bases aligning to TRBD2. With 1 base clipped from V and 4 bases from J, the junction kept 4 bases outside the gene matches. Germline-derived CDR1 and CDR2 are SGHTA and FQGTGA. CDR3 length equals 16 residues.